The 24 T cell receptor beta chains given below trace back to one sample, sequenced in a study of cytomegalovirus exposure and HLA in healthy donors. Researchers ran the PCR with 60 Vbeta and 13 Jbeta primers. Clones were sequenced by immunoSEQ multiplex PCR, and TCRdb holds only the in-frame ones, with some missing. This table has 130,000 or so clones, 82% appearing once. Sequencing input: PBMCs. Receptors were obtained from a man aged 18 to 29 in good health and CMV-seropositive.

This clone turned up a few times. The chain has TRBV28 and TRBJ2-1, with TRBD2 matching over 9 bases. Per the germline V gene, CDR1 is MDHEN and CDR2 is SYDVKM. Trimming cost V 3 bases and J 6 bases; bases outside gene matches: 12. The CDR3 extends over 17 amino acids. Here the CDR3 DNA reads TGTGCCAGCAGTTTGGCCCGCGCTAGCGGGACAAGCAATGAGCAGTTCTTC. Its translation: CASSLARASGTSNEQFF.

CDR3 sequence reads: CASSQGKGNRVFDYGYTF. As DNA, the CDR3 is TGCGCCAGCAGCCAAGGGAAGGGCAACAGGGTTTTCGACTATGGCTACACCTTC. The chain links TRBV4-1 to TRBJ1-2; perhaps TRBD1 as D (6 bases). V dropped 1 base and J dropped 3 bases, with 21 bases sitting between them. The germline CDR1 and CDR2 sequences are MGHRA and YSYEKL. The CDR3 sequence is 18 residues long.

The chain carries TRBV29-1 and TRBJ1-1; a weak D match, TRBD1 (5 bases). Germline V gene sequence: CDR1 SQVTM, CDR2 ANQGSEA. There are 13 residues in the CDR3. The V gene lost 2 bases and the J gene lost 8 bases, with 15 bases spanning the gap. CDR3 nucleotide sequence: TGCAGCGTTGAACGGGCCTTGGGGGGGGAAGCTTTCTTT. Translation: CSVERALGGEAFF.

The chain carries TRBV15 and TRBJ2-5, with a tentative D call TRBD2 (6 bases). This CDR3 spans 15 amino acids. CDR1 LNHNV and CDR2 YYDKDF come from the germline V gene (reference sequence). V was trimmed by 5 bases and J by 4 bases, leaving 17 bases between them. CDR3 amino acids: CATSPLRLVGETQYF. The CDR3 coding sequence is TGTGCCACCAGCCCGCTAAGACTAGTAGGAGAGACCCAGTACTTC.

This clone showed up just a few times. The gene calls are TRBV5-1 and TRBJ2-7, with 8 bases that match TRBD2. The CDR3 contains 15 residues. V trimming: 4 bases; J trimming: 3 bases; junction bases outside the gene matches: 9. Germline V CDR1 and CDR2: SGHRS, YFSETQ. The CDR3 loop is CASSPAPTSGYEQYF. CDR3 DNA sequence: TGCGCCAGCAGCCCGGCCCCAACTAGCGGCTACGAGCAGTACTTC.

The V call is TRBV27, the J call TRBJ2-2, with 11 nucleotides matching TRBD1. The ends lost 7 bases at V and 2 bases at J; junction bases unmatched: 9. The CDR3 runs 17 residues. Germline CDR1 and CDR2: MNHEY and SMNVEV (reference sequence). The chain's CDR3 is CASTDSGTGGNTGELFF. CDR3 coding DNA: TGTGCCAGCACCGACTCCGGGACAGGGGGAAACACCGGGGAGCTGTTTTTT.

This chain joins TRBV6-5 and TRBJ2-2; the D gene is possibly TRBD1 (6 bases). The ends were cut back, 4 bases at V and 6 bases at J, with 9 bases in the middle. CDR1 and CDR2 from the germline V gene are MNHEY and SVGAGI. The CDR3 contains 13 residues. This chain's CDR3 is CASSSTGSGELFF. The CDR3 bases are TGTGCCAGCAGTTCTACAGGGTCCGGGGAGCTGTTTTTT.

This clone came up once. The rearrangement uses TRBV23-1 and TRBJ2-7, with 7 bases aligning to TRBD2. TRBV23-1 is marked as an open reading frame, function uncertain. V dropped 2 bases and J dropped 0; count of bases not matched to a gene: 7. The CDR3 spans 16 residues. The DNA of the CDR3 is TGCGCCAGCAGTCAACTGAGCGGGACTTACTCCTACGAGCAGTACTTC. As protein: CASSQLSGTYSYEQYF.

The chain links TRBV27 to TRBJ1-6; 8 nucleotides match TRBD1. CDR1 is MNHEY and CDR2 is SMNVEV in the germline V gene (reference sequence). J gave up 2 bases and V 7 bases, and 7 bases lay outside the gene matches. The CDR3 has 16 residues. CDR3 bases: TGTGCCAGCACCGCCTACAGGGGGACCTATAATTCACCCCTCCACTTT. It encodes CASTAYRGTYNSPLHF.

The chain employs TRBV28 and TRBJ2-1; 16 bases fit TRBD2. This CDR3 has 20 residues. With V trimmed by 3 bases and J by 1 base, 9 bases remained unmatched. Germline CDR1 is MDHEN and CDR2 is SYDVKM. DNA for the CDR3: TGTGCCAGCAGTTTTCCCCCGGGACTAGCGGGAGGGAAATCCTACAATGAGCAGTTCTTC. This sequence encodes CASSFPPGLAGGKSYNEQFF. The full variable domain, rest sourced from reference TRBV28 and TRBJ2-1, is DVKVTQSSRYLVKRTGEKVFLECVQDMDHENMFWYRQDPGLGLRLIYFSYDVKMKEKGDIPEGYSVSREKKERFSLILESASTNQTSMYLCASSFPPGLAGGKSYNEQFFGPGTRLTVL.

The V and J genes are TRBV7-3 and TRBJ1-2; 7 bases are a match to TRBD1. Germline assignment: CDR1 SGHTA and CDR2 FQGTGA. The CDR3 loop spans 13 amino acids. The junction had 8 bases not matched to a gene; V was cut back by 5 bases and J by 8 bases. CDR3 in DNA: TGTGCCAGCAGCCCCGGGGGACAGAGAGGCTACACCTTC. It encodes CASSPGGQRGYTF. The variable domain in full, with the rest retrieved from reference TRBV7-3 and TRBJ1-2, is GAGVSQTPSNKVTEKGKYVELRCDPISGHTALYWYRQSLGQGPEFLIYFQGTGAADDSGLPNDRFFAVRPEGSVSTLKIQRTERGDSAVYLCASSPGGQRGYTFGSGTRLTVV.

CDR3 amino acids: CASVQVLSYEQYF. CDR3 DNA sequence: TGTGCCAGCGTACAGGTCTTAAGCTACGAGCAGTACTTC. The chain links TRBV27 to TRBJ2-7; tentative D call: TRBD1 (5 bases). The CDR3 consists of 13 residues. Germline CDR1 reads MNHEY; CDR2 reads SMNVEV (reference sequence). Trimming left V 8 bases short and J 3 bases short, with 14 bases between.

The V gene is TRBV5-4, the J gene TRBJ2-7; possibly TRBD2 for D (5 bases). Germline V gene data show CDR1 as SGHNT and CDR2 as YYREEE (reference sequence). This CDR3 is 12 amino acids long. The germline V and J ends were trimmed by 5 bases and 6 bases, with 12 bases remaining between them. This chain's CDR3 is CASSLESGEQYF. CDR3 coding DNA: TGTGCCAGCAGTCTGGAAAGCGGCGAGCAGTACTTC.

J is TRBJ2-5 and V is TRBV18; tentatively, D is TRBD2 (6 bases). Germline lookup yields CDR1 KGHSH and CDR2 LQKENI. The V end lost 3 bases, the J end lost 6 bases, and 14 bases lay between the germline ends. The CDR3 is made up of 14 amino acids. CDR3 DNA: TGTGCCAGCTCACCGCCGGGGGTTGGGAAGACCCAGTACTTC. Translating it yields CASSPPGVGKTQYF.

The chain links TRBV6-5 to TRBJ1-1; no clear D gene. Per the germline V gene, CDR1 is MNHEY and CDR2 is SVGAGI. The CDR3 consists of 13 residues. Trimming pared 5 bases from V and 5 bases from J, leaving 12 bases between. The CDR3 protein is CASSLGLATEAFF. The DNA for the CDR3 is TGTGCCAGCAGTCTGGGTTTAGCAACTGAAGCTTTCTTT.

J is TRBJ1-1 and V is TRBV27; D is possibly TRBD1 (5 bases). CDR3 length: 13 residues. The germline gives CDR1 MNHEY, CDR2 SMNVEV (reference sequence). V was clipped by 1 base and J by 4 bases, with 7 bases between them. The CDR3 DNA sequence: TGTGCCAGCAGTTTATTGGGGGGCACTGAAGCTTTCTTT. This translates into CASSLLGGTEAFF.

The rearrangement links TRBV30 to TRBJ2-5; possibly TRBD2 for D (6 bases). The last part of the DNA fits TRBJ2-7 better; the J call may be wrong. The CDR3 loop spans 15 amino acids. Germline-derived CDR1 and CDR2 are GTSNPN and SVGIG (reference sequence). CDR3 nucleotides: TGTGCCTGGAGTGATGGGGGGAGTTGGTCCTACGAGCAGTACTTC. Protein sequence: CAWSDGGSWSYEQYF.

The table lists this clone with a few counts. The chain carries TRBV5-6 and TRBJ2-6; tentatively, D is TRBD1 (6 bases). The CDR3 consists of 16 residues. V lost 7 bases, J lost 0 bases, and 14 bases lay in between. Germline V lookup: CDR1 SGHDT, CDR2 YYEEEE. The CDR3 loop is CASVRDTHSGANVLTF. The CDR3 DNA reads TGTGCCAGCGTTCGGGACACGCACTCTGGGGCCAACGTCCTGACTTTC.

The chain recombines TRBV7-9 with TRBJ2-3; 7 bases fit TRBD2. The CDR3 consists of 16 residues. Germline assignment: CDR1 SEHNR and CDR2 FQNEAQ (reference sequence). J lost 2 bases, V lost 2 bases, and 7 bases had no gene match. Here the CDR3 DNA reads TGTGCCAGCAGCTTATTGGCGGGAGCGTTCACAGATACGCAGTATTTT. Encoded protein: CASSLLAGAFTDTQYF.

The rearrangement links TRBV29-1 to TRBJ1-1; 9 nucleotides align to TRBD1. The V segment lost 6 bases and the J segment 3 bases; nucleotides outside the gene matches: 14. Germline CDR1 reads SQVTM; CDR2 reads ANQGSEA. The CDR3 runs 16 residues. CDR3 in DNA: TGCAGCGTACTCGGGACAGGGAAATCGCATGACACTGAAGCTTTCTTT. Protein sequence: CSVLGTGKSHDTEAFF.

The chain carries TRBV10-3 and TRBJ1-1; D remains unclear. Germline V gene data show CDR1 as ENHRY and CDR2 as SYGVKD. The CDR3 consists of 16 residues. V lost 2 bases to trimming and J lost 0 bases, with 13 bases between them. The CDR3 region has the DNA TGTGCCATCAGTGAGAACCCCGCTGACATGAACACTGAAGCTTTCTTT. Amino acids: CAISENPADMNTEAFF.

The chain is built from TRBV13 and TRBJ2-1; D perhaps matches TRBD2 (5 bases). V lost 5 bases and J lost 5, with 7 bases in between. CDR3 length equals 12 residues. Germline lookup yields CDR1 PRHDT and CDR2 FYEKMQ (reference sequence). CDR3 sequence: CASSPGNNEQFF. The CDR3 DNA follows: TGTGCCAGCAGCCCGGGGAACAATGAGCAGTTCTTC.

This clone appeared a few times. The chain is built from TRBV6-5 and TRBJ2-7; D is unresolved. The CDR3 spans 11 residues. Germline loops: CDR1 MNHEY, CDR2 SVGAGI. Trimming pared 8 bases from V and 1 base from J, leaving 6 bases between. The chain's CDR3 is CASANSYEQYF. The CDR3 region has the DNA TGTGCCAGCGCGAATTCCTACGAGCAGTACTTC.

The chain is built from TRBV10-1 and TRBJ2-2; 8 nucleotides align to TRBD1. CDR3 length: 13 residues. J lost 1 base, V lost 10 bases, and 2 bases had no gene match. Germline assignment: CDR1 WNHNN and CDR2 SYGVQD (reference sequence). DNA for the CDR3: TGCGCCACGGACAGGGAGAACACCGGGGAGCTGTTTTTT. It codes for CATDRENTGELFF.